Following are 24 T cell receptor beta chains from one sample sequenced in a study of blood T cell repertoires in COVID-19. Profiling relied on immunoSEQ multiplex PCR, and the TCRdb table lists in-frame clones only, not all of them. The sample lists about 36,000 clones, around four fifths seen once, with roughly 14% in the top ten. The sample comprised peripheral blood. The receptors here all came from a human donor in a cohort sampled during active COVID-19.

The CDR3 nucleotides read TGTGCCAGCAGCCCTCCGGGACTGAAAACTCAAGAGACCCAGTACTTC. Its translation: CASSPPGLKTQETQYF. V is TRBV5-4 and J is TRBJ2-5; TRBD2 is a possible D gene (6 bases). The CDR3 is 16 amino acids. Trimming left V 4 bases short and J 2 bases short, with 18 bases between. Germline V lookup: CDR1 SGHNT, CDR2 YYREEE (reference sequence).

Only a few counts were recorded for this clone. V is TRBV5-4 and J is TRBJ2-3; D not resolved. The V and J ends lost 4 bases and 5 bases respectively, with 11 bases between them. CDR3 size: 13 residues. Per germline, CDR1 SGHNT and CDR2 YYREEE (reference sequence). The CDR3 sequence: CASSPRPQDTQYF. The CDR3 DNA reads TGTGCCAGCAGCCCTAGGCCCCAAGATACGCAGTATTTT.

CDR3 loop: CASSQEGGTGTDTQYF. The CDR3 nucleotides read TGCGCCAGCAGCCAAGAGGGGGGGACGGGCACAGATACGCAGTATTTT. The chain has TRBV4-3 and TRBJ2-3; 7 nucleotides match TRBD2. The CDR3 consists of 16 residues. Trimming took 0 bases from V and 1 from J; bases not matched to a gene: 4. CDR1 and CDR2 from the germline V gene are LGHNA and YSLEER.

The chain is built from TRBV9 and TRBJ2-5; 7 positions agree with TRBD2. The CDR3 covers 15 residues. Germline V gives CDR1 SGDLS, CDR2 YYNGEE. J gave up 2 bases and V 2 bases, and 6 bases lay outside the gene matches. This CDR3 reads CASSVERGLQETQYF. DNA of the CDR3: TGTGCCAGCAGCGTTGAACGGGGACTACAAGAGACCCAGTACTTC.

The chain carries TRBV5-1 and TRBJ1-1, with 10 bases aligning to TRBD1. The length of the CDR3 is 14 residues. The V gene's germline CDR1 is SGHRS and CDR2 YFSETQ. J gave up 6 bases and V 4 bases, and 6 bases lay outside the gene matches. The CDR3 here is CASSVGQGEPEAFF. The CDR3 region has the DNA TGCGCCAGCAGCGTCGGACAGGGGGAGCCTGAAGCTTTCTTT.

This clone rates as medium-sized. The gene calls are TRBV7-9 and TRBJ1-1, with TRBD1 matching 10 bases. The CDR3 sequence is 16 residues long. J gave up 4 bases and V 1 base, and 6 bases lay outside the gene matches. The germline CDR1 and CDR2 sequences are SEHNR and FQNEAQ (reference sequence). This CDR3 reads CASSLGQGAGGTEAFF. CDR3 DNA sequence: TGTGCCAGCAGCTTAGGACAGGGGGCGGGTGGCACTGAAGCTTTCTTT.

This chain connects TRBV7-2 to TRBJ1-1; a weak D match, TRBD1 (5 bases). CDR1 and CDR2 (germline): SGHTA, FQGNSA. The V and J ends lost 2 bases and 1 base respectively, with 11 bases between them. The CDR3 length is 15 residues. DNA for the CDR3: TGTGCCAGCAGCTTATCCGTCGGGGGGAACACTGAAGCTTTCTTT. It yields the protein CASSLSVGGNTEAFF.

CDR3 protein: CASSLTGAGTEAFF. CDR3 in DNA: TGTGCCAGCAGTCTGACAGGGGCGGGGACTGAAGCTTTCTTT. This chain connects TRBV6-2 or TRBV6-3 to TRBJ1-1; TRBD1 agrees at 8 bases. Germline CDR1 reads MNHEY; CDR2 reads SVGEGT. V lost 5 bases to trimming and J lost 5 bases; unmatched junction nucleotides: 7. The CDR3 loop spans 14 amino acids.

V gene TRBV3-1 (or the pseudogene TRBV3-2) combines with J gene TRBJ2-7; the D gene is possibly TRBD2 (6 bases). The CDR3 covers 17 residues. From germline, CDR1 is LGHDT and CDR2 YNNKEL (reference sequence). Deletions cut 4 bases from V and 0 bases from J, with 19 bases between. CDR3 coding DNA: TGTGCCAGCAGCCTGAAAACGGGAGTAACACACTCCTACGAGCAGTACTTC. Encoded protein: CASSLKTGVTHSYEQYF.

This chain joins TRBV6-5 and TRBJ1-3; D might be TRBD1 (6 bases). The CDR3 spans 13 residues. V shed 6 bases and J shed 4 bases, with 10 bases lying between them. Germline lookup yields CDR1 MNHEY and CDR2 SVGAGI. The CDR3 sequence: CASSQGYGNTIYF. For the CDR3, the DNA is TGTGCCAGCAGCCAGGGGTACGGAAACACCATATATTTT.

The chain employs TRBV7-8 and TRBJ2-5, with TRBD1 matching over 9 bases. The CDR3 totals 13 residues. J lost 3 bases, V lost 5 bases, and 1 base had no gene match. Germline-derived CDR1 and CDR2 are SGHVS and FQNEAQ. The CDR3 sequence: CASSRDREETQYF. In DNA form, the CDR3 reads TGTGCCAGCAGCCGGGACAGGGAAGAGACCCAGTACTTC.

The genes are TRBV7-9 and TRBJ1-2, with a possible D match to TRBD1 (5 bases). Looked up from germline, CDR1 is SEHNR and CDR2 is FQNEAQ (reference sequence). V was pared by 1 base and J by 6 bases, with 9 bases between. The CDR3 runs 13 residues. The CDR3 region is CASSLEAGDGYTF. The CDR3 DNA reads as TGTGCCAGCAGCTTAGAGGCGGGGGATGGCTACACCTTC.

This rearrangement joins TRBV13 to TRBJ2-3; no firm D call. The CDR3 totals 14 residues. V was clipped by 1 base and J by 0 bases, with 5 bases between them. In germline, CDR1 is PRHDT, CDR2 FYEKMQ (reference sequence). CDR3 loop: CASSLASSTDTQYF. The CDR3 nucleotides read TGTGCCAGCAGCTTAGCCTCCAGCACAGATACGCAGTATTTT.

The genes are TRBV23-1 and TRBJ2-7; 7 bases are shared with TRBD1. TRBV23-1 belongs to the ORF category, with a function that is uncertain. CDR3 length: 13 residues. The V segment lost 11 bases and the J segment 3 bases; nucleotides outside the gene matches: 10. CDR3 sequence: CALDRTGRYEQYF. The CDR3 region has the DNA TGCGCCCTGGACCGGACAGGCCGCTACGAGCAGTACTTC.

The chain uses TRBV7-6 and TRBJ2-1, with D perhaps matching TRBD1 (6 bases). Trimming cost V 5 bases and J 3 bases, with 14 bases left between them. Germline V gene sequence: CDR1 SGHVS, CDR2 FNYEAQ. CDR3 length: 15 amino acids. CDR3 region: CASSTRTVVYNEQFF. CDR3 coding DNA: TGTGCCAGCAGCACCCGGACAGTGGTCTACAATGAGCAGTTCTTC.

This chain links TRBV11-2 with TRBJ2-1; 9 bases align to TRBD2. V was pared by 6 bases and J by 5 bases, with 8 bases of the junction left unmatched. The germline V gene has CDR1 SGHAT and CDR2 FQNNGV. This CDR3 has 15 residues. CDR3 DNA sequence: TGTGCCAGCAGGCGAGACCCTAGCGGGAACAATGAGCAGTTCTTC. The encoded protein is CASRRDPSGNNEQFF.

The chain is built from TRBV6-5 and TRBJ2-5; D is possibly TRBD1 (6 bases). V was shortened by 6 bases and J by 0 bases, with 8 bases between the two germline ends. This CDR3 is 13 amino acids long. Germline CDR1 MNHEY, CDR2 SVGAGI. DNA for the CDR3: TGTGCCAGCAGGAGGGGGAACCAAGAGACCCAGTACTTC. As protein: CASRRGNQETQYF.

The rearrangement links TRBV24-1 to TRBJ2-3; D possibly corresponds to TRBD1 (6 bases). The CDR3 contains 15 residues. Germline lookup yields CDR1 KGHDR and CDR2 SFDVKD. V dropped 4 bases and J dropped 0 bases, with 10 bases sitting between them. CDR3 in DNA: TGTGCCACCAGTGACAGGGACACTAGCACAGATACGCAGTATTTT. Translation gives CATSDRDTSTDTQYF.

The chain carries TRBV3-1 (or the pseudogene TRBV3-2) and TRBJ2-7; 7 nucleotides match TRBD1. Losses at the gene ends were 6 bases for V and 0 bases for J; bases not matched to a gene: 5. CDR3 length: 14 amino acids. CDR1 is LGHDT and CDR2 is YNNKEL in the germline V gene (reference sequence). The CDR3 protein is CASRPGQSSYEQYF. CDR3 DNA: TGTGCCAGCAGACCGGGACAGAGCTCCTACGAGCAGTACTTC.

The table lists this clone with a few counts. The chain recombines TRBV7-8 with TRBJ1-2; D remains unclear. V dropped 5 bases and J dropped 8 bases, with 18 bases sitting between them. Germline CDR1 SGHVS, CDR2 FQNEAQ. The CDR3 runs 14 residues. The CDR3 protein is CASSTPGGFWGYTF. CDR3 nucleotides: TGTGCCAGCAGCACCCCAGGTGGCTTTTGGGGCTACACCTTC.

In this sample, this clone turned up once. V gene TRBV11-2 combines with J gene TRBJ1-3; weak D call: TRBD1 (6 bases). V was trimmed by 1 base and J by 2 bases, leaving 9 bases between them. From germline, CDR1 is SGHAT and CDR2 FQNNGV. The CDR3 is made up of 15 amino acids. CDR3 in DNA: TGTGCCAGCAGCTTAGCGACAGGTCCTGGAAACACCATATATTTT. This gives the protein CASSLATGPGNTIYF.

The chain uses TRBV6-5 and TRBJ1-1; weak D call: TRBD1 (5 bases). V lost 1 base and J 7 bases, leaving 16 bases between the germline ends. The CDR3 totals 15 residues. The germline V gene has CDR1 MNHEY and CDR2 SVGAGI. CDR3 in DNA: TGTGCCAGCAGTTACTTCGATGGGGGGGAAGGTGAAGCTTTCTTT. Its translation: CASSYFDGGEGEAFF.

The rearrangement links TRBV30 to TRBJ1-5; 8 nucleotides align to TRBD1. This CDR3 region has 15 residues. The junction had 17 bases not matched to a gene; V was cut back by 5 bases and J by 11 bases. Germline lookup yields CDR1 GTSNPN and CDR2 SVGIG (reference sequence). The CDR3, as DNA: TGTGCCTGGGGTTCCGGGACAGGCGCCCAGGGAGCCCAGCATTTT. Protein: CAWGSGTGAQGAQHF. Full variable domain (remainder filled in from reference TRBV30 and TRBJ1-5): SQTIHQWPATLVQPVGSPLSLECTVEGTSNPNLYWYRQAAGRGLQLLFYSVGIGQISSEVPQNLSASRPQDRQFILSSKKLLLSDSGFYLCAWGSGTGAQGAQHFGDGTRLSIL.

This chain joins TRBV4-1 and TRBJ2-7; D might be TRBD1 (5 bases). Germline V gene lookup returns CDR1 MGHRA and CDR2 YSYEKL. V was trimmed by 0 bases and J by 3 bases, leaving 12 bases between them. The CDR3 totals 15 residues. CDR3 in amino acids: CASSQDRVGVYEQYF. CDR3 in DNA: TGCGCCAGCAGCCAAGACAGGGTAGGTGTCTACGAGCAGTACTTC.